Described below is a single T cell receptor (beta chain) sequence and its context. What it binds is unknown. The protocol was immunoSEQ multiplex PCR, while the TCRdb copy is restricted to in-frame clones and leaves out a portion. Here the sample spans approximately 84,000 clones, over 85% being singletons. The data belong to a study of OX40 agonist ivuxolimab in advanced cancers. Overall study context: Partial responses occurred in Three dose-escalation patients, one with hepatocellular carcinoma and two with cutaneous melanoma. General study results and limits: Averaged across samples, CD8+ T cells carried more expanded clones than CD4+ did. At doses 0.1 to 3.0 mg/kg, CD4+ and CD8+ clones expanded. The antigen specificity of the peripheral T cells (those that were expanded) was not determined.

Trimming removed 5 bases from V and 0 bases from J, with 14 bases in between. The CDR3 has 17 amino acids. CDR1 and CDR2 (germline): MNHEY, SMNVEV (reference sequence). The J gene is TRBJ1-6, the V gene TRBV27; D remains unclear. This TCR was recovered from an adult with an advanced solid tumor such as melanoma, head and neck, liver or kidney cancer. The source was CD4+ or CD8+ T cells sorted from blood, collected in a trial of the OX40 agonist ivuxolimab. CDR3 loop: CASSDGPTSSYNSPLHF. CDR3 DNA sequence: TGTGCCAGCAGTGATGGTCCCACTAGCTCCTATAATTCACCCCTCCACTTT.